This T cell receptor beta chain was recorded in a study of graft-versus-host responses after intestinal transplantation (dated by TCRdb to 2020 to 2022). General notes on the study: Multivisceral, liver-intestinal, or isolated intestinal transplants were received by the recipients. Anti-thymocyte globulin induction was given to all recipients, followed by maintenance tacrolimus and steroids for about 3 years. After intestinal transplantation, graft-versus-host and host-versus-graft alloreactive T cell clones were followed in the graft, circulation and bone marrow using bulk TCR-beta CDR3 sequencing. To identify alloreactive clones, pre-transplant mixed lymphocyte reaction products were sequenced and compared with unstimulated pre-transplant donor and recipient T cells. The cohort enrolled 20 to 30 intestinal transplant recipients, one of whom was a retransplant, and a few patients without pretransplant specimens were excluded. A peak of at least 4% donor T cells among recipient peripheral blood mononuclear cells was the definition used for donor T cell macrochimerism. Samples from three later patients were sequenced in-house on an Illumina MiSeq with MiXCR processing rather than by the commercial service. Results and caveats for the whole study, not just this receptor: Early after transplant, peak levels of circulating GvH clones were found to be associated with declines in HvG clones. Patients with donor T cell macrochimerism had high GvH to HvG T cell clonal ratios in their allografts. The relatively low number and heterogeneity of intestinal transplant patients limited the conclusions. GvH clones were detected in recipient bone marrow, and some of these GvH clones were observed earlier in ileal mucosa or blood, consistent with an intestinal mucosal origin.

The time point label on this specimen signifies: cells obtained before transplantation from donor or recipient. CD3+CD4+ and CD3+CD8+ populations were FACS-sorted from unstimulated pre-transplant donor and recipient cells taken from spleen or lymph nodes. As concerns this clone: Its cognate antigen has yet to be identified. No much larger clonotype is one base removed from it; base qualities were not supplied.

The method behind the library was the immunoSEQ multiplex PCR assay. For most patients, genomic DNA was isolated using the Qiagen DNeasy Blood and Tissue Kit and was shipped frozen to Adaptive Biotechnologies for TCR sequencing. Adaptive Biotechnologies carried out high-throughput TCR-beta CDR3 sequencing of genomic DNA for most patients. Regarding the original processing steps: Adaptive's ImmunoSEQ software supplied the TCR sequencing data for 15 to 20 patients, while MiXCR and VDJtools were used to process a few other patients. To correct CD4 versus CD8 sorting errors, any sequence found in both subsets at a frequency ratio below 5:1 was removed. CDR3 nucleotide sequences shared between donor and recipient were removed because their origin could not be assigned. Alloreactive clones required at least 2-fold expansion over unstimulated cells and minimum CFSE-low frequency of 0.002% (template counts) or 0.001% (read counts). Clones detected in sequenced pre-transplant spleen, lymph node, or MLR CFSE-low populations of the donor or recipient were defined as mappable. Cumulative frequency of alloreactive clones was calculated as a percentage of all sequences weighted by copy number. Drawn from immuneACCESS, this table holds only the in-frame rearrangements with V and J called that TCRdb kept. Clones are partly lost; checked studies trace under half to an unresolved V gene and leave the rest unexplained. The V and J calls and the clone size are those of that table, but D and trimming were determined from the DNA. The sample table holds about 120,000 clones, of which 90% to 95% were seen once. More than 0.1% of the sample comes from the top ten.

The sequencing here drew on unstimulated CD4+ T cells sorted from spleen or lymph node cells, taken before intestinal transplant. The clonotype originates from a human donor who received an intestinal transplant.

DNA sequence: TGTGCCAGCAGCCCCCCTCAGGTATCATTCAATGAGCAGTTCTTC. This is translated as CASSPPQVSFNEQFF. Rearrangement joined TRBV27 to TRBJ2-1; too little of a D gene remains to name it. Taken from cysteine to phenylalanine, the CDR3 has 15 residues. Of all the DNA, just the CDR3 is kept, 45 bases in frame from base 1. The germline V gene (reference sequence) provides CDR1 MNHEY and CDR2 SMNVEV. Trimming takes 6 bases from V and 6 bases from J, and the germline ends sit 18 bases apart.